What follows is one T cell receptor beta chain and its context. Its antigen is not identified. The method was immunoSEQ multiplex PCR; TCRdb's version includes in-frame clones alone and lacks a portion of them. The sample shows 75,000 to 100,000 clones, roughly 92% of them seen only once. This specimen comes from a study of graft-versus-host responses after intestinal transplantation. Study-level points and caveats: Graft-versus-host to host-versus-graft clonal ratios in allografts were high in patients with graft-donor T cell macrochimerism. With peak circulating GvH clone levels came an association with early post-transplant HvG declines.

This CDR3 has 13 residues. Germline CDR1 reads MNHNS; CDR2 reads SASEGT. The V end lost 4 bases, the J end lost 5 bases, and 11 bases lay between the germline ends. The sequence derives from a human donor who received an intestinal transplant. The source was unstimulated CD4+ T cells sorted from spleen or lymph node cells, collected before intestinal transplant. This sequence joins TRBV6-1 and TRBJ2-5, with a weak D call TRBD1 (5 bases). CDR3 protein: CASSVQWGETQYF. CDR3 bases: TGTGCCAGCAGTGTGCAATGGGGCGAGACCCAGTACTTC.